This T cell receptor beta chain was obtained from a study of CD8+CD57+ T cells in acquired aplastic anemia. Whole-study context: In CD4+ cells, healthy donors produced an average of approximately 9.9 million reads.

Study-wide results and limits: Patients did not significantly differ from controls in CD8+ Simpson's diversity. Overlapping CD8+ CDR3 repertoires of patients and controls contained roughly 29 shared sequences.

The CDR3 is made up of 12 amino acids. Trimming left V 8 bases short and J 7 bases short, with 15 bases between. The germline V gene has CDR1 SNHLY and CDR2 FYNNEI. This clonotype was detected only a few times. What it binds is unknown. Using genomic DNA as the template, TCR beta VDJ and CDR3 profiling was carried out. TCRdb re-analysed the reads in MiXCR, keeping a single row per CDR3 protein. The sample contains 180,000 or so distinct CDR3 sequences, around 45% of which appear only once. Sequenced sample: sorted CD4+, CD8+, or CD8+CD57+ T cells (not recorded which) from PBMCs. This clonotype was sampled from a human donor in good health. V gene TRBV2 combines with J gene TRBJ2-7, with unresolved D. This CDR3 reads CASHYIPGEQYF. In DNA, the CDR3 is TGTGCCAGCCACTACATACCGGGTGAGCAGTACTTC.